These 4 T cell receptor beta chains were all obtained from the same sample, sequenced in a study of a mutant IDH1 vaccine in newly diagnosed glioma. TCRdb's table, derived via immunoSEQ multiplex PCR, lists solely in-frame clones and lacks some. The sample has around 41,000 clones, 80% to 90% seen once. The time point: week 35, safety follow-up. The investigators gave 300 ug of mutant IDH1 20-mer peptide in each vaccine dose, together with topical imiquimod. These receptors have no known antigen. Specimen: PBMCs, collected from a glioma patient whose treatment included an IDH1 peptide vaccine. All receptors derive from a man aged 40-49 years with glioma.

The chain employs TRBV29-1 and TRBJ1-2; 9 nucleotides align to TRBD1. The CDR3 runs 15 residues. Germline values: CDR1 SQVTM, CDR2 ANQGSEA. The ends lost 2 bases at V and 1 base at J; junction bases unmatched: 5. The CDR3 reads CSVEYPTGGNYGYTF. In DNA, the CDR3 is TGCAGCGTTGAATACCCGACAGGGGGTAACTATGGCTACACCTTC.

The genes are TRBV7-8 and TRBJ2-7; TRBD1 matches at 7 bases. V shed 5 bases, J shed 6 bases, and the junction held 10 bases outside the gene matches. Germline V gene sequence: CDR1 SGHVS, CDR2 FQNEAQ. This CDR3 has 14 amino acids. CDR3 in amino acids: CASSPLGGRGEQYF. In DNA form, the CDR3 reads TGTGCCAGCAGCCCTCTAGGGGGCCGGGGCGAGCAGTACTTC.

The chain uses TRBV7-9 and TRBJ2-4; possibly TRBD1 for D (6 bases). Germline loops: CDR1 SEHNR, CDR2 FQNEAQ (reference sequence). The CDR3 sequence is 15 residues long. V lost 1 base, J lost 0 bases, and 7 bases lay in between. CDR3 sequence: CASSLGTVAKNIQYF. The CDR3 nucleotides read TGTGCCAGCAGCTTAGGGACAGTAGCCAAAAACATTCAGTACTTC.

Only one count was recorded for this clone. J is TRBJ2-3 and V is TRBV18; 9 nucleotides match TRBD2. The V gene's germline CDR1 is KGHSH and CDR2 LQKENI. V was pared by 7 bases and J by 2 bases, with 4 bases of the junction left unmatched. The CDR3 loop spans 14 amino acids. The DNA for the CDR3 is TGTGCCAGCTTCCAGCGGGGGGTCACAGATACGCAGTATTTT. Its translation: CASFQRGVTDTQYF.